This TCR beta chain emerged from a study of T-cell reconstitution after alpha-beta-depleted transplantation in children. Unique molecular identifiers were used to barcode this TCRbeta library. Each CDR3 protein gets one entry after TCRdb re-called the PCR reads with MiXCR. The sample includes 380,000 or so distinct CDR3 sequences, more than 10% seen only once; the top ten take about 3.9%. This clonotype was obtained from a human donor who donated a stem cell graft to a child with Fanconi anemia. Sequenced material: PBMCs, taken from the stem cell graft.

In DNA, the CDR3 is TGTGCCTGGGACCCGGGCCGCAATCAGCCCCAGCATTTT. This sequence encodes CAWDPGRNQPQHF. The chain joins TRBV30 to TRBJ1-5; no firm D call. The CDR3 spans 13 residues. Per germline, CDR1 GTSNPN and CDR2 SVGIG (reference sequence). Trimming took 5 bases from V and 2 from J, leaving 10 bases between them.